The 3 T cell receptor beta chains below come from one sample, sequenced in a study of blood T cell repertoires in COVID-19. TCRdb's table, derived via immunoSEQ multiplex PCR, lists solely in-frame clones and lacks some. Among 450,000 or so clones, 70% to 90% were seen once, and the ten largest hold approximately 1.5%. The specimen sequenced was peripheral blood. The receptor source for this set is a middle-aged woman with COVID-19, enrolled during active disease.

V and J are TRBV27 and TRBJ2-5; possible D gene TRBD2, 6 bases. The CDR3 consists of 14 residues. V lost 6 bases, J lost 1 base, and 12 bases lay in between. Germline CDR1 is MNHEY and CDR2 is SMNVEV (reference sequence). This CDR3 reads CASSRVGLQETQYF. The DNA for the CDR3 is TGTGCCAGCAGCCGGGTGGGACTCCAAGAGACCCAGTACTTC.

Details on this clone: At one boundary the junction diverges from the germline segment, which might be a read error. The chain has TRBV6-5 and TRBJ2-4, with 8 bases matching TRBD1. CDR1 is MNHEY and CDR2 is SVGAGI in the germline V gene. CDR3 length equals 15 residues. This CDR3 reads CATSNRGTSKNIQYF. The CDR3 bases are TGTGCCACCAGTAACAGGGGGACTTCCAAAAACATTCAGTACTTC.

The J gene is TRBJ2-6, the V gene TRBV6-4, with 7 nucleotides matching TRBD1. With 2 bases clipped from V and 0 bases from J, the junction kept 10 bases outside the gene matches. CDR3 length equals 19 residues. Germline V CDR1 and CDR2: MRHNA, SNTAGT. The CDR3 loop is CASSDNWDSGRSGANVLTF. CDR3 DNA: TGTGCCAGCAGTGACAATTGGGACAGCGGTCGCTCTGGGGCCAACGTCCTGACTTTC.